The 29 T cell receptor beta chains listed next were all sequenced from one sample in a study of cytomegalovirus exposure and HLA in healthy donors. The table came from immunoSEQ multiplex PCR; TCRdb's copy has only in-frame clones and leaves some out. The profile covers about 53,000 clones, with 92% appearing a single time and 1.4% taken by the ten largest. Material: PBMCs. The receptors were sampled from a man aged 18 to 29 in good health and CMV-seronegative.

This rearrangement joins TRBV29-1 to TRBJ2-7; D perhaps matches TRBD1 (7 bases). The ends were cut back, 4 bases at V and 6 bases at J, with 28 bases in the middle. The CDR3 consists of 17 residues. Germline loops: CDR1 SQVTM, CDR2 ANQGSEA. This chain's CDR3 is CSVGGGVTSFTRSEQYF. CDR3 coding DNA: TGCAGCGTTGGAGGGGGCGTGACTAGTTTCACCCGATCCGAGCAGTACTTC.

The V and J genes are TRBV11-2 and TRBJ2-1; 12 positions match TRBD2. Unmatched junction bases numbered 14, after V lost 2 bases and J lost 12 bases. Germline loops: CDR1 SGHAT, CDR2 FQNNGV. The CDR3 totals 17 residues. CDR3 coding DNA: TGTGCCAGCAGCTTATTCCGTCGGACTAGCGGGAAAACTCTGCAGTTCTTC. Amino acids: CASSLFRRTSGKTLQFF.

A note on this clone: The same CDR3 arises from other DNA sequences in this sample as well. This sequence joins TRBV30 and TRBJ1-1; 7 bases are a match to TRBD1. Germline V CDR1 and CDR2: GTSNPN, SVGIG (reference sequence). Germline trimming cut 1 base from V and 1 base from J; bases unmatched to any gene: 3. The CDR3 runs 14 residues. CDR3 coding DNA: TGTGCCTGGAGTGCCGACAGGGAGAACACTGAAGCTTTCTTT. It specifies CAWSADRENTEAFF.

In its sample, this clone was seen once. The V call is TRBV7-9, the J call TRBJ1-1, with D perhaps matching TRBD1 (6 bases). Germline-derived CDR1 and CDR2 are SEHNR and FQNEAQ (reference sequence). This CDR3 spans 16 amino acids. V was shortened by 4 bases and J by 0 bases, with 15 bases between the two germline ends. The CDR3 sequence: CASSSSPGQVNTEAFF. The CDR3 DNA is TGTGCCAGCAGCTCCAGCCCGGGACAAGTGAACACTGAAGCTTTCTTT.

This chain connects TRBV29-1 to TRBJ2-1; D perhaps matches TRBD1 (5 bases). CDR3 size: 14 residues. Germline lookup yields CDR1 SQVTM and CDR2 ANQGSEA. The germline V and J ends were trimmed by 4 bases and 6 bases, with 16 bases remaining between them. CDR3 DNA sequence: TGCAGCGTTGGACAGCCAGCCCCTAGCAATGAGCAGTTCTTC. Translating gives CSVGQPAPSNEQFF.

This clone has only a few counts. This sequence joins TRBV6-5 and TRBJ2-7, with TRBD1 as a possible D gene (5 bases). The ends were cut back, 6 bases at V and 0 bases at J, with 9 bases in the middle. Germline CDR1 and CDR2: MNHEY and SVGAGI. The length of the CDR3 is 13 residues. The CDR3 here is CASRGQVSYEQYF. The CDR3 DNA sequence: TGTGCCAGCAGAGGACAAGTCTCCTACGAGCAGTACTTC.

The J gene is TRBJ1-2, the V gene TRBV5-1; D is unresolved. In germline, CDR1 is SGHRS, CDR2 YFSETQ. This CDR3 is 14 amino acids long. V was cut by 0 bases and J by 0 bases, with 6 bases left in between. CDR3 DNA: TGCGCCAGCAGCTTGGACAGCCCTAACTATGGCTACACCTTC. Its translation: CASSLDSPNYGYTF.

In this sample, this clone turned up once. The chain uses TRBV30 and TRBJ2-7, with 7 bases identical to TRBD1. Germline CDR1 and CDR2: GTSNPN and SVGIG (reference sequence). CDR3 length: 13 residues. Germline trimming cut 6 bases from V and 3 bases from J; bases unmatched to any gene: 8. The DNA of the CDR3 is TGTGCCTGTTCTACAGGGGCGGACTACGAGCAGTACTTC. Its translation is CACSTGADYEQYF.

The chain is built from TRBV27 and TRBJ2-1; maybe TRBD2 (6 bases). The germline CDR1 and CDR2 sequences are MNHEY and SMNVEV (reference sequence). With 3 bases removed from V and 2 bases from J, the gap between germline ends came to 17 bases. The CDR3 is 17 residues long. The CDR3 region is CASSFSPWRETYNEQFF. In DNA, the CDR3 is TGTGCCAGCAGTTTCTCTCCTTGGCGGGAAACCTACAATGAGCAGTTCTTC.

J is TRBJ2-7 and V is TRBV30; 10 nucleotides line up with TRBD2. There are 14 residues in the CDR3. V lost 6 bases, J lost 2 bases, and 7 bases stayed unmatched. CDR1 and CDR2 (germline): GTSNPN, SVGIG (reference sequence). The CDR3 loop is CACRLAGDTYEQYF. The CDR3 region has the DNA TGTGCCTGTCGTCTAGCGGGAGACACCTACGAGCAGTACTTC.

J is TRBJ1-4 and V is TRBV28; 7 nucleotides agree with TRBD1. Germline trimming cut 0 bases from V and 8 bases from J; bases unmatched to any gene: 6. Germline CDR1 MDHEN, CDR2 SYDVKM. The CDR3 consists of 15 residues. In nucleotides, the CDR3 is TGTGCCAGCAGTTTATGGCAGGGGGTAGGAGAAAAACTGTTTTTT. It codes for CASSLWQGVGEKLFF.

The gene calls are TRBV7-9 and TRBJ1-1; D gene uncertain. Between the trimmed V and J ends, which lost 1 base and 4 bases, there was a span of 10 bases. The CDR3 spans 14 residues. Germline loops: CDR1 SEHNR, CDR2 FQNEAQ (reference sequence). CDR3 in amino acids: CASSLVEVGTEAFF. In DNA form, the CDR3 reads TGTGCCAGCAGCTTAGTAGAGGTTGGCACTGAAGCTTTCTTT. Looking up the rest from reference TRBV7-9 and TRBJ1-1 gives the full variable domain: DTGVSQNPRHKITKRGQNVTFRCDPISEHNRLYWYRQTLGQGPEFLTYFQNEAQLEKSRLLSDRFSAERPKGSFSTLEIQRTEQGDSAMYLCASSLVEVGTEAFFGQGTRLTVV.

The J gene is TRBJ1-2, the V gene TRBV25-1; tentative D call: TRBD1 (6 bases). Looked up from germline, CDR1 is MGHDK and CDR2 is SYGVNS. The V end was cut by 2 bases, the J end by 6 bases, with 10 bases between. This CDR3 contains 13 residues. CDR3 protein: CASSEGGANGYTF. CDR3 sequence (DNA): TGTGCCAGCAGTGAAGGGGGCGCGAATGGCTACACCTTC.

The rearrangement links TRBV2 to TRBJ1-2; 11 bases are shared with TRBD1. The V gene end was trimmed by 7 bases and the J gene end by 8 bases; junction bases not matched to a gene: 15. The CDR3 covers 16 residues. Germline V gives CDR1 SNHLY, CDR2 FYNNEI. CDR3 region: CASTRNPGQGAEGYTF. Here the CDR3 DNA reads TGTGCCAGCACCCGAAACCCCGGACAGGGGGCAGAGGGCTACACCTTC.

The chain has TRBV21-1 and TRBJ1-2; the table's D call TRBD1 went unverified against the DNA. TRBV21-1 is a known pseudogene. This CDR3 comprises 14 residues. The CDR3 is CASSSDRANYGYTF. Written as DNA, the CDR3 is TGTGCCAGCAGCAGCGACAGGGCTAACTATGGCTACACCTTC.

This clone was counted a few times. The chain links TRBV28 to TRBJ1-2, with TRBD1 matching 12 bases. Germline trimming cut 5 bases from V and 1 base from J; bases unmatched to any gene: 5. The CDR3 runs 16 residues. CDR1 and CDR2 from the germline V gene are MDHEN and SYDVKM. CDR3 bases: TGTGCCAGCAGTATAGGGACAGGGGGCCGTAACTATGGCTACACCTTC. This encodes CASSIGTGGRNYGYTF.

The J gene is TRBJ1-4, the V gene TRBV7-3; TRBD1 matches at 7 bases. CDR1 SGHTA and CDR2 FQGTGA come from the germline V gene. V shed 1 base, J shed 3 bases, and the junction held 2 bases outside the gene matches. The CDR3 is made up of 15 amino acids. In nucleotides, the CDR3 is TGTGCCAGCAGCTTAAGGGGACAGCCTAATGAAAAACTGTTTTTT. Translated: CASSLRGQPNEKLFF. Full variable domain (rest looked up from reference TRBV7-3 and TRBJ1-4): GAGVSQTPSNKVTEKGKYVELRCDPISGHTALYWYRQSLGQGPEFLIYFQGTGAADDSGLPNDRFFAVRPEGSVSTLKIQRTERGDSAVYLCASSLRGQPNEKLFFGSGTQLSVL.

This clone was seen more than once but under ten times. This chain joins TRBV7-9 and TRBJ2-7, with D unclear. V lost 2 bases, J lost 2 bases, and 4 bases lay in between. This CDR3 is 12 amino acids long. CDR1 and CDR2 (germline): SEHNR, FQNEAQ (reference sequence). The DNA for the CDR3 is TGTGCCAGCAGCTTAACGGCCTACGAGCAGTACTTC. This encodes CASSLTAYEQYF.

The V call is TRBV9, the J call TRBJ2-1; D possibly corresponds to TRBD2 (6 bases). The V gene lost 0 bases and the J gene lost 0 bases, with 7 bases spanning the gap. CDR3 length: 15 residues. Germline values: CDR1 SGDLS, CDR2 YYNGEE. CDR3 loop: CASSVAGDSYNEQFF. The DNA of the CDR3 is TGTGCCAGCAGCGTAGCGGGGGACTCCTACAATGAGCAGTTCTTC.

This chain links TRBV27 with TRBJ1-4; the match to TRBD1 covers 8 bases. V gave up 5 bases and J gave up 8 bases; unmatched junction bases: 13. CDR1 and CDR2 from the germline V gene are MNHEY and SMNVEV (reference sequence). This CDR3 region has 16 residues. This CDR3 is CASSPRTGFFEEKLFF. CDR3 nucleotides: TGTGCCAGCAGTCCTCGGACAGGGTTTTTTGAGGAAAAACTGTTTTTT.

V is TRBV29-1 and J is TRBJ2-7; D ambiguous. Germline loops: CDR1 SQVTM, CDR2 ANQGSEA. V gave up 1 base and J gave up 2 bases, with 9 bases separating them. CDR3 length equals 13 residues. CDR3 residues: CSVEGRNTYEQYF. CDR3 nucleotides: TGCAGCGTTGAAGGGCGGAATACCTACGAGCAGTACTTC.

V usage is TRBV5-5 and J usage is TRBJ1-1, with 10 nucleotides matching TRBD1. The V and J ends lost 4 bases and 0 bases, in that order; junction bases with no gene match: 9. Germline V gives CDR1 SGHKS, CDR2 YYEKEE (reference sequence). The CDR3 is 17 residues long. The CDR3 coding sequence is TGTGCCAGCAGCAAGACAGGGGGCGAGTACATGAACACTGAAGCTTTCTTT. It codes for CASSKTGGEYMNTEAFF.

The gene calls are TRBV30 and TRBJ2-5; D uncertain. V lost 2 bases, J lost 5 bases, and 6 bases lay in between. CDR3 length equals 11 residues. Germline CDR1 and CDR2: GTSNPN and SVGIG (reference sequence). In nucleotides, the CDR3 is TGTGCCTGGAGTCCCTCCGAGACCCAGTACTTC. This translates into CAWSPSETQYF.

The genes are TRBV2 and TRBJ1-5; a possible D gene is TRBD1 (6 bases). V lost 6 bases, J lost 1 base, and 22 bases lay in between. In germline, CDR1 is SNHLY, CDR2 FYNNEI. The CDR3 spans 18 residues. The CDR3, as DNA: TGTGCCAGCAGATCGGGGGGCGCTTCGGGGATCAGCAATCAGCCCCAGCATTTT. Protein sequence: CASRSGGASGISNQPQHF.

This chain links TRBV10-3 with TRBJ2-7; D possibly corresponds to TRBD2 (7 bases). The CDR3 extends over 15 amino acids. Germline CDR1 reads ENHRY; CDR2 reads SYGVKD. With 2 bases removed from V and 5 bases from J, the gap between germline ends came to 16 bases. Here the CDR3 DNA reads TGTGCCATCAGTGAGCCGATCGGGGGGCGGCACGAGCAGTACTTC. Amino acid sequence: CAISEPIGGRHEQYF.

The rearrangement joins TRBV28 to TRBJ2-5; 8 bases match TRBD2. In germline, CDR1 is MDHEN, CDR2 SYDVKM. The CDR3 is 13 amino acids. The junction had 3 bases not matched to a gene; V was cut back by 7 bases and J by 2 bases. DNA of the CDR3: TGTGCCAGCACGGGGGGGACACAAGAGACCCAGTACTTC. It codes for CASTGGTQETQYF. The variable domain in full, completed from reference TRBV28 and TRBJ2-5, reads DVKVTQSSRYLVKRTGEKVFLECVQDMDHENMFWYRQDPGLGLRLIYFSYDVKMKEKGDIPEGYSVSREKKERFSLILESASTNQTSMYLCASTGGTQETQYFGPGTRLLVL.

This sequence joins TRBV7-8 and TRBJ1-5; D is unresolved. V was shortened by 1 base and J by 0 bases, with 10 bases between the two germline ends. Germline CDR1 and CDR2: SGHVS and FQNEAQ. This CDR3 comprises 16 residues. The CDR3 nucleotides read TGTGCCAGCAGCTTAGTTGGTGTAGATAGCAATCAGCCCCAGCATTTT. As protein: CASSLVGVDSNQPQHF.

In DNA, the CDR3 is TGCGCCAGCAGCGCATCCGGGACAGCATACAATGAGCAGTTCTTC. Translation gives CASSASGTAYNEQFF. The chain carries TRBV5-1 and TRBJ2-1; 7 bases are a match to TRBD1. Germline CDR1 SGHRS, CDR2 YFSETQ. This CDR3 has 15 residues. Trimming cost V 4 bases and J 4 bases; bases outside gene matches: 8.

The chain couples TRBV5-8 to TRBJ1-5, with D possibly TRBD1 on 6 matching bases. V dropped 1 base and J dropped 5 bases, with 16 bases sitting between them. The CDR3 length is 16 residues. Germline V gene sequence: CDR1 SGHTS, CDR2 YDEGEE. The CDR3 DNA follows: TGTGCCAGCAGCTTGATGGTCAGGGGTGGGGATCAGCCCCAGCATTTT. Encoded protein: CASSLMVRGGDQPQHF.